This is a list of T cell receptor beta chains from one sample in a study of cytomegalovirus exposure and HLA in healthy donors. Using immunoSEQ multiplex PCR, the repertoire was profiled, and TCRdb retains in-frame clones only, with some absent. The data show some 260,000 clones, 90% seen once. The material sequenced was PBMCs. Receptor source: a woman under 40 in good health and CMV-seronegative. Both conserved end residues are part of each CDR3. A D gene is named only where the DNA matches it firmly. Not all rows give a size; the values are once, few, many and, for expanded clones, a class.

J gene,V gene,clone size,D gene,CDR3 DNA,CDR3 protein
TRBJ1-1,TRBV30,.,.,TGTGCCTGGAGTGAAAGCCGCCGGAATACTGAAGCTTTCTTT,CAWSESRRNTEAFF
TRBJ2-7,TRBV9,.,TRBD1,TGTGCCAGCAGCGTAGAGTCGACAGGGAAATCCGAGCAGTACTTC,CASSVESTGKSEQYF
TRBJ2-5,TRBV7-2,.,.,TGTGCCAGCAGCTTAGCGCTACAAGAGACCCAGTACTTC,CASSLALQETQYF
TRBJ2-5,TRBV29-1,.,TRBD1,TGCAGCGGAGGGACAGGGGGCCGAGAGACCCAGTACTTC,CSGGTGGRETQYF
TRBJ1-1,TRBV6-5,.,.,TGTGCCAGCAGTCTCTCGTGGAGGAACACTGAAGCTTTCTTT,CASSLSWRNTEAFF
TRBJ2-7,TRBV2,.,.,TGTGCCAGCAGTGAATTCGGACAGTCCGTAAACGAGCAGTACTTC,CASSEFGQSVNEQYF
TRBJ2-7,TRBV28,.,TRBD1,TGTGCCAGCAGGGGGACAGGGGCCTACGAGCAGTACTTC,CASRGTGAYEQYF
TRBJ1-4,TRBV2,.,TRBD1,TGTGCCAGCAGTGAAAGGGGGCGCTGGGAAAAACTGTTTTTT,CASSERGRWEKLFF
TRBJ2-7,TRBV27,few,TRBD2,TGTGCCAGCAGTGCGCGCGGGAGTAGCTACGAGCAGTACTTC,CASSARGSSYEQYF
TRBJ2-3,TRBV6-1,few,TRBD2,TGTGCCAGCAGTGAGATCAGCGGGAGTACAGATACGCAGTATTTT,CASSEISGSTDTQYF
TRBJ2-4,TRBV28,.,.,TGTGCCAGCACCGGAGACTCGGACATTCAGTACTTC,CASTGDSDIQYF
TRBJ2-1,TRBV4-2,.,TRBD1,TGTGCCAGCAGCCAAGATTTTATACAGGGGAGCAATGAGCAGTTCTTC,CASSQDFIQGSNEQFF
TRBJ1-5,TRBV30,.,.,TGTGCCTGGAATTCAGGGAATCAGCCCCAGCATTTT,CAWNSGNQPQHF
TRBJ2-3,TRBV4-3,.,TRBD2,TGCGCCAGCAGCCCGGGGACTAGCGGGAGCAAGGGGGTGGGGTATTACACAGATACGCAGTATTTT,CASSPGTSGSKGVGYYTDTQYF
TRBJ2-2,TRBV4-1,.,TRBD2,TGCGCCAGCAGCCAAAATCCCCTGGGACTAGCGGGCAACACCGGGGAGCTGTTTTTT,CASSQNPLGLAGNTGELFF
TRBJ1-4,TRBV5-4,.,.,TGTGCCAGCAGATCCGGACTGCTAAATAATGAAAAACTGTTTTTT,CASRSGLLNNEKLFF
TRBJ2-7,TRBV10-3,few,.,TGTGCCATCAGTGTGGACCGGGGGTACGAGCAGTACTTC,CAISVDRGYEQYF
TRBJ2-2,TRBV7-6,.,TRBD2,TGTGCCACCAGCTTCGGGGGGGACACCCCGCCGGCCACCGGGGAGCTGTTTTTT,CATSFGGDTPPATGELFF
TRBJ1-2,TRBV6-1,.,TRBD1,TGTGCCAGCAAACAGGGGGCTTACTATGGCTACACCTTC,CASKQGAYYGYTF
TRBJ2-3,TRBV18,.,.,TGTGCCAGCTCACCATGGGACACAACAGATACGCAGTATTTT,CASSPWDTTDTQYF
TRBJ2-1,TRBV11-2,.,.,TGTGCCAGCAGCTTGTTTGGCTCCTACAATGAGCAGTTCTTC,CASSLFGSYNEQFF
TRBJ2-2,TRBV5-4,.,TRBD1,TGTGCCAGCAGCTCCCAAGCAGGGGGCGACACCGGGGAGCTGTTTTTT,CASSSQAGGDTGELFF
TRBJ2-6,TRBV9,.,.,TGTGCCAGCAGCGCACAGAGTTCAGCCTCTGGGGCCAACGTCCTGACTTTC,CASSAQSSASGANVLTF
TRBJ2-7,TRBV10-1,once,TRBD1,TGCGCCAGCAGTGAGCTGTGGGACAGGGGCTACGAGCAGTACTTC,CASSELWDRGYEQYF
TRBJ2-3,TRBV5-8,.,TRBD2,TGTGCCAGCAGCTTGGAGGGGCTAGCGGGAGGCACCACAGATACGCAGTATTTT,CASSLEGLAGGTTDTQYF
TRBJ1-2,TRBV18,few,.,TGTGCCAGCTCGAAAGCCGCTAACTATGGCTACACCTTC,CASSKAANYGYTF
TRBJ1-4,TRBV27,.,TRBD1,TGTGCCAGCAGCCTCAAGCCGGGACAGGGCCCTCCAGCTAATGAAAAACTGTTTTTT,CASSLKPGQGPPANEKLFF
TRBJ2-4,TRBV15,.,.,TGTGCCACCAGCAGAGACCGCCGTGGGCAGGGAATTGCGCTTCTGCCCAAAAACATTCAGTACTTC,CATSRDRRGQGIALLPKNIQYF
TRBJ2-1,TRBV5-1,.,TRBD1,TGCGCCAGCAGCTTGGACAGGGGTTCCTCAGTCTTC,CASSLDRGSSVF
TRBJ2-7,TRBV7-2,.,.,TGTGCCAGCAGCTTCGACAGTGCCAAGTACTTC,CASSFDSAKYF
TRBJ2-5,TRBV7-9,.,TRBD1,TGTGCCAGCAGCTCAACCCGGGACAGGGGATGGGAGACCCAGTACTTC,CASSSTRDRGWETQYF
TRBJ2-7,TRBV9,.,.,TGTGCCAGCAGCGCACCCACTAGCAGCTACGAGCAGTACTTC,CASSAPTSSYEQYF
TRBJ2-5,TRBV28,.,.,TGTGCCAGCAGTAGTTTAATAGAGACCCAGTACTTC,CASSSLIETQYF
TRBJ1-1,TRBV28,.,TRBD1,TGTGCCAGCAGCTATGGGACAGCCACTGAAGCTTTCTTT,CASSYGTATEAFF
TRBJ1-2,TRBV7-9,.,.,TGTGCCAGCAGCCGGACTGGGGGAGGGAGGAACTATGGCTACACCTTC,CASSRTGGGRNYGYTF
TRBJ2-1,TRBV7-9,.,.,TGTGCCAGCAGCCCGACCCCTAGGAGCTCCTACAATGAGCAGTTCTTC,CASSPTPRSSYNEQFF
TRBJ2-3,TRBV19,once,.,TGTGCCAGTAGTATGGGCACAGATACGCAGTATTTT,CASSMGTDTQYF
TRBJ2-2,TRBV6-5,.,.,TGTGCCATTTTGAGGGACACCGGGGAGCTGTTTTTT,CAILRDTGELFF
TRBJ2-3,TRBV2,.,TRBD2,TGTGCCAGCACTCCCGGTATACTAGCGGGAAGCACAGATACGCAGTATTTT,CASTPGILAGSTDTQYF
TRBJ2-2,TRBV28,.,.,TGTGCCAGCACTCTACTGAACACCGGGGAGCTGTTTTTT,CASTLLNTGELFF
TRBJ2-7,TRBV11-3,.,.,TGTGCCAGCAGCCCCGGACTCTCTCCGTACTTC,CASSPGLSPYF
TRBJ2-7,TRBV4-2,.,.,TGTGCCAGCAGCCCCGGGTCCCTCTACGAGCAGTACTTC,CASSPGSLYEQYF
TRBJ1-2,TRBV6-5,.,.,TGTGCCAGCAGTTACGGGGGGAGTGACGGCTACACCTTC,CASSYGGSDGYTF
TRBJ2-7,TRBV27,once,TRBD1,TGTGCCAGCAGTACCTTAGACAGGGGGCCCCTCTACGAGCAGTACTTC,CASSTLDRGPLYEQYF
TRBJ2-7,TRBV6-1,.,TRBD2,TGTGCCAGCGCAGGACTAGCGGGAATCTACGAGCAGTACTTC,CASAGLAGIYEQYF
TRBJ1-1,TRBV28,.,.,TGTGCCAGCAGTTCCCCGGGACGAAAGGAAGCTTTCTTT,CASSSPGRKEAFF
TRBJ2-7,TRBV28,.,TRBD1,TGTGCCAGCCAGAGACAGGGGCACTACGAGCAGTACTTC,CASQRQGHYEQYF
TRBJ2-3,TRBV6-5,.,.,TGTGCCAGCAGGATTACAGGAACTAGCACAGATACGCAGTATTTT,CASRITGTSTDTQYF
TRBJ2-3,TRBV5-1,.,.,TGCGCCAGCAGCTTGGTGCAGGGCGATACGCAGTATTTT,CASSLVQGDTQYF
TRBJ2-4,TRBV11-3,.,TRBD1,TGTGCCAGCAGCCCAGGGACAGCTACCGGTAAAAACATTCAGTACTTC,CASSPGTATGKNIQYF
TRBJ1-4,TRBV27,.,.,TGTGCCAGCAGTTTTGGGCATGGGGATGAAAAACTGTTTTTT,CASSFGHGDEKLFF
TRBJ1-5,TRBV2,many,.,TGTGCCAGCAGAGGGACCATCCAAGCCCAGCATTTT,CASRGTIQAQHF
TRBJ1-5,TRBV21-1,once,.,TGTGCCAGCAGCTGCCGGGACAGTGATAGCAATCAGCCCCAGCATTTT,CASSCRDSDSNQPQHF
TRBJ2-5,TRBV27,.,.,TGTGCCAGCAGTTCTCAAGAGACCCAGTACTTC,CASSSQETQYF
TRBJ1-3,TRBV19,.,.,TGTGCCAGTACCCAGTACTCTGGAAACACCATATATTTT,CASTQYSGNTIYF
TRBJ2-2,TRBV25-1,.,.,TGTGCCAGCCTCCTTCGGCCCGGGGAGCTGTTTTTT,CASLLRPGELFF
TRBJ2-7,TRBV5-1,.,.,TGCGCCAGCTGGGAGGACTCCTACGAGCAGTACTTC,CASWEDSYEQYF
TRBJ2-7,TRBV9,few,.,TGTGCCAGCAGCGCCCGACAGGGCGGGGTCAGCGAGCAGTACTTC,CASSARQGGVSEQYF